This paragraph covers one TCR beta chain sequence. Its antigen is currently unknown. Deletions cut 6 bases from V and 1 base from J, with 10 bases between. Germline values: CDR1 PRHDT, CDR2 FYEKMQ (reference sequence). The CDR3 consists of 13 residues. These data come from a study of shared clonotypes between healthy human individuals. As for the study in general: Researchers drew samples from two women and three men aged 18 to 49.

Study findings and constraints: Blood was the only sampled material, and tissue repertoires likely differ. Large sequencing depth failed to make sorted-subset sequencing complete, rarefaction showed.

The authors combined CD45RO+ cells with CCR7-negative CD45RA+ TemRA cells as CD8 memory. Sequencing was performed with immunoSEQ multiplex PCR; in TCRdb, only in-frame clones are kept and a portion is missing. The repertoire consists of around 690,000 clones, with less than 95% occurring once and the leading ten covering about a third. The specimen sequenced was memory CD8+ T cells from PBMCs. Subset meaning: CD45RO+ cells pooled with CCR7-negative TemRA cells. The TCR comes from a young man in good health. Some clones in this sample may be carry-over from other donors' samples. This chain connects TRBV13 to TRBJ2-7; D is perhaps TRBD1 (5 bases). This CDR3 is CASSSRVSYEQYF. As DNA, the CDR3 is TGTGCCAGCAGTTCCAGGGTATCCTACGAGCAGTACTTC. Combining the CDR3 with reference TRBV13 and TRBJ2-7 gives the whole variable domain AAGVIQSPRHLIKEKRETATLKCYPIPRHDTVYWYQQGPGQDPQFLISFYEKMQSDKGSIPDRFSAQQFSDYHSELNMSSLELGDSALYFCASSSRVSYEQYFGPGTRLTVT.